The sequence of this TCR beta chain was determined in a study of T-cell reconstitution after alpha-beta-depleted transplantation in children. This clonotype was seen more than once but under ten times. Preparation of the TCRbeta library involved a method that used unique molecular identifiers. TCRdb used MiXCR to reprocess the PCR reads, holding one entry per CDR3 protein. The data show about 460,000 distinct CDR3 sequences, about an eighth seen once. The CDR3 is 13 residues long. The V end lost 6 bases, the J end lost 1 base, and 9 bases lay between the germline ends. Germline loops: CDR1 SNHLY, CDR2 FYNNEI.

V is TRBV2 and J is TRBJ1-1; D remains unclear. This TCR was recovered from a female patient between 2 and 10 years old who had a stem cell transplant for aplastic anemia, so the T cells may come from the graft donor. The sequenced sample was PBMCs, mostly from graft donor cells, obtained 180 days after TCRalphabeta/CD19-depleted stem cell transplant. The CDR3 nucleotides read TGTGCCAGCAGCAAGACGGAGAACACTGAAGCTTTCTTT. This codes for CASSKTENTEAFF.